These 5 T cell receptor beta chains were sequenced from one sample in a study of T cells in women clearing cervical HPV infection. Assay: immunoSEQ multiplex PCR; the TCRdb copy retains only in-frame clones and omits some. Recorded for this sample: roughly 29,000 clones. Sequencing used blood buffy coat. These receptors were taken from a woman aged 18-70 years with a cervical HPV16 infection that either progressed to CIN3+ or cleared (not recorded which).

As for this clone: The read gets to within 3 residues of the CDR3 end, and the germline J gene fills in the rest. V is TRBV10-2 and J is TRBJ2-5; a possible D gene is TRBD1 (6 bases). The CDR3 covers 13 residues. V was shortened by 6 bases and J by 2 bases, with 10 bases between the two germline ends. Germline V gives CDR1 WSHSY, CDR2 SAAADI. The CDR3 bases that were read are TGCGCCAGCAGAGGGGACATACAAGAGACC. Translation gives CASRGDIQET. The full CDR3 protein is CASRGDIQETQYF.

Concerning this clone: Coverage ceases 3 residues before the CDR3 finishes, and the germline J gene fills in the end. V gene TRBV5-6 combines with J gene TRBJ1-5; D perhaps matches TRBD1 (6 bases). V was shortened by 2 bases and J by 4 bases, with 10 bases between the two germline ends. CDR1 is SGHDT, CDR2 YYEEEE, per germline. The CDR3 totals 14 residues. CDR3 region: CASSFRTANQPQHF. The CDR3 bases that were read are TGTGCCAGCAGCTTCCGGACAGCTAATCAGCCC.

A note on this clone: The read ends 3 residues early relative to the CDR3; the germline J gene fills the gap. The gene calls are TRBV29-1 and TRBJ2-7; TRBD1 aligns across 7 bases. The CDR3 totals 13 residues. Germline V gene data show CDR1 as SQVTM and CDR2 as ANQGSEA. With V trimmed by 7 bases and J by 0 bases, 6 bases remained unmatched. CDR3 loop: CSASGTDSYEQYF. The sequenced CDR3 bases are TGCAGCGCTTCCGGGACAGACTCCTACGAG.

CDR3 in amino acids: CASSAGQGASPLHF. The CDR3 bases that were read are TGTGCCAGCAGTGCAGGACAGGGGGCTTCACCC. This rearrangement joins TRBV6-4 to TRBJ1-6; 11 bases are shared with TRBD1. The read ends 3 residues before the CDR3 terminus; that terminus is restored from the germline J gene. CDR1 is MRHNA, CDR2 SNTAGT, per germline. The V segment lost 4 bases and the J segment 9 bases; nucleotides outside the gene matches: 2. The CDR3 contains 14 residues.

Of note for this clone: Sequencing ends 3 residues short of the CDR3 end; the germline J gene provides the rest. The chain couples TRBV30 to TRBJ2-7, with 9 bases identical to TRBD2. In germline, CDR1 is GTSNPN, CDR2 SVGIG (reference sequence). Germline trimming cut 1 base from V and 4 bases from J; bases unmatched to any gene: 2. This CDR3 region has 13 residues. The CDR3 DNA, read in part, is TGTGCCTGGAGTGAACTAGCGGGTTACGAG. Residues: CAWSELAGYE. The entire CDR3 protein is CAWSELAGYEQYF.